This is a list of T cell receptor beta chains from one sample in a study of blood T cells in healthy people across ages. TCRdb redid the calling of the 5' RACE reads with MiXCR, one entry per CDR3 protein. The sample lists 1.5 million to 2 million distinct CDR3 sequences, 30% to 35% occurring once. Material: blood. These receptors were collected from a woman aged 30 to 39 in good health. The CDR3 runs from the conserved cysteine through the conserved F or W. A D gene is named only where the DNA matches it firmly. Only part of the rows carry a size: once, few, many, or a class if the clone is expanded.

NA TRBJ2-6 NA TRBV18 TGTGCCAGCTCACCGGGCCACAGGGTACTCTCTGGGGCCAACGTCCTGACTTTC CASSPGHRVLSGANVLTF
many TRBJ2-5 NA TRBV29-1 TGCAGCGTTAACACGTTCCAAGAGACCCAGTACTTC CSVNTFQETQYF
NA TRBJ1-5 NA TRBV29-1 TGCGGCGTTGGGAACAGAAATCAGCCCCAGCATTTT CGVGNRNQPQHF
NA TRBJ2-5 NA TRBV7-3 TGTGCCAGCAGCCCCGGACCAGTGAGGGAGACCCAGTACTTC CASSPGPVRETQYF
NA TRBJ2-1 NA TRBV3-1 TGTGCCAGCAGCCAAGGGACAGACCGCGTAAATGAGCAGTTCTTC CASSQGTDRVNEQFF
few TRBJ2-7 NA TRBV28 TGTGCCAGCAGTTTACTACGGAGTAGCTCCTACGAGCAGTACTTC CASSLLRSSSYEQYF
many TRBJ1-4 NA TRBV28 TGTGCCAGCAGCCCACCGTTTGGTCGGATTAATGAAAAACTGTTTTTT CASSPPFGRINEKLFF
NA TRBJ2-5 NA TRBV6-5 TGTGCCAGCAGTTACTCATCCGGGTCCTGGGAGACCCAGTACTTC CASSYSSGSWETQYF
NA TRBJ2-3 NA TRBV9 TGTGCCAGCAGCGTAGTCGGACCAAGTGGAGGGGGGACAGATACGCAGTATTTT CASSVVGPSGGGTDTQYF
NA TRBJ2-3 NA TRBV10-3 TGTGCCATCGGGGGAGTAGTAGATACGCAGTATTTT CAIGGVVDTQYF
NA TRBJ2-1 TRBD2 TRBV12-3/TRBV12-4 TGTGCCAGTTTAGCGGGAGGGCCCAGGGAGCAGTTCTTC CASLAGGPREQFF
few TRBJ1-2 NA TRBV7-9 TGTGCCAGCAGCTTACTGGAGGCCTACTATGGCTACACCTTC CASSLLEAYYGYTF
NA TRBJ1-1 TRBD1 TRBV24-1 TGTGCCACCAGTGATTCCCGGGACAGGGTCGGCCGGTGCGAAGCTTTCTTT CATSDSRDRVGRCEAFF
NA TRBJ2-3 TRBD2 TRBV20-1 TGCAGTGCTAGTCTTTGGCTAGCGGGAAGCACAGATACGCAGTATTTT CSASLWLAGSTDTQYF
NA TRBJ1-2 TRBD1 TRBV20-1 TGCAGTGCTAGAGATGGCAGGGGGCACGGTGGCTACACCTTC CSARDGRGHGGYTF
NA TRBJ1-2 NA TRBV9 TGTGCCAGCAGCGCAGAGACAGCGGGCTACACCTTC CASSAETAGYTF
NA TRBJ2-3 NA TRBV2 TGTGCCAGCAGTACCAACAGCGGAGGGACAGATACGCAGTATTTT CASSTNSGGTDTQYF
few TRBJ1-5 NA TRBV12-3/TRBV12-4 TGTGCCAGCAGTTTTGGGGGGCCGGGGCAGCCCCAGCATTTT CASSFGGPGQPQHF
NA TRBJ2-3 NA TRBV4-1 TGCGCCAGCAGCCAAATAGTGAGGGGGGGCCTCACAGATACGCAGTATTTT CASSQIVRGGLTDTQYF
NA TRBJ2-5 NA TRBV24-1 TGTGCCACCAGTGATTTTCAACAGGGTCAAGAGACCCAGTACTTC CATSDFQQGQETQYF
NA TRBJ1-1 TRBD1 TRBV10-1 TGCGCCAGCAGTGGGAACAGGGGCGCTGAAGCTTTCTTT CASSGNRGAEAFF
NA TRBJ1-4 NA TRBV15 TGTGCCACCAGCAGAGATCCCCAGGGGATGAGGACTAATGAAAAACTGTTTTTT CATSRDPQGMRTNEKLFF
NA TRBJ2-1 TRBD2 TRBV3-1 TGTGCCAGCAGCTTCCTAGCGGGAGGCGAGAATGAGCAGTTCTTC CASSFLAGGENEQFF
NA TRBJ2-1 TRBD2 TRBV9 TGTGCCAGCAGCCAAGGCGGCGGGAGTCCCTACAATGAGCAGTTCTTC CASSQGGGSPYNEQFF
few TRBJ2-7 NA TRBV27 TGTGCCAGCCGGTACGGTCGGACCTACGAGCAGTACTTC CASRYGRTYEQYF
NA TRBJ2-1 NA TRBV7-6 TGTGCCAGCAGCTTAGGATTCGGGTCGAGCTCCTACAATGAGCAGTTCTTC CASSLGFGSSSYNEQFF
few TRBJ2-7 TRBD1 TRBV13 TGTGCCAGCAGCTCGAGGGACAGGGGACTTCGCGAGCAGTACTTC CASSSRDRGLREQYF
NA TRBJ2-1 NA TRBV7-9 TGTGCCAGCAGCTTTAACAGGGTTTGGGCCAATGAGCAGTTCTTC CASSFNRVWANEQFF
NA TRBJ2-3 TRBD2 TRBV7-9 TGTGCCAGCAGCGGGACTAGCGGACAAGCGGATACGCAGTATTTT CASSGTSGQADTQYF
NA TRBJ2-1 TRBD2 TRBV10-3 TGTGCCATCAGTGAGTCGACTGCGGGAGGGCTGGATGAGCAGTTCTTC CAISESTAGGLDEQFF
NA TRBJ2-4 NA TRBV10-3 TGTGCCATCAGCTCATTTCCCGACGAGCATTACTTC CAISSFPDEHYF
NA TRBJ2-4 NA TRBV4-1 TGCGCCAGCAGCCTTGGAGCGCCCAGAGGGATAGCCAAAAACATTCAGTACTTC CASSLGAPRGIAKNIQYF